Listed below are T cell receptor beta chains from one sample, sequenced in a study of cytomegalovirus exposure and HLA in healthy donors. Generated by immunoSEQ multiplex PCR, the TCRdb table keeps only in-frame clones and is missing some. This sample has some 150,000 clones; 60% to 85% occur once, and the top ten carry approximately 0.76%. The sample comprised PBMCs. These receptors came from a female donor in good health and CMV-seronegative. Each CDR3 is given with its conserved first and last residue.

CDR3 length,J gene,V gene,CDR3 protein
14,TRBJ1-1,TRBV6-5,CASSYRGTDSEAFF
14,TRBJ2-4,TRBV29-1,CSVEDQQGVNSQYF
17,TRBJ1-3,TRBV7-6,CASSSRTGTISGNTIYF
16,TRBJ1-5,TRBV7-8,CASRQGVRQTNQPQHF
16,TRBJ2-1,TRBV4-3,CASSQYSSDYYNEQFF
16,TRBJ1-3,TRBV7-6,CASSLGTGVSGNTIYF
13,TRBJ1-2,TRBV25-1,CASSEGQYYGYTF
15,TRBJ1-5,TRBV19,CASNPDRNSNQPQHF
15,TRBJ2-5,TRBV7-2,CASSLWSGGQETQYF
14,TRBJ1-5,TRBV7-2,CASSPRQGGQPQHF
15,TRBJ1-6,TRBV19,CASRAGQGRVSPLHF
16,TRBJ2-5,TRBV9,CASSPRTGTGEETQYF
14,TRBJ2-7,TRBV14,CASSHTYRGWEQYF
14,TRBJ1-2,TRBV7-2,CASSPRRGIYGYTF
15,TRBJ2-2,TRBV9,CASSGSGGWAGELFF
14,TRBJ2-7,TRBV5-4,CASSFTTGSHEQYF
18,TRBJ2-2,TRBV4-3,CASSQDRRIAGLTGELFF
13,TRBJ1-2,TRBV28,CASSAPTGLGYTF
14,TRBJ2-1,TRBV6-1,CASISGLAGIEQFF
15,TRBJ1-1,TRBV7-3,CASSLTSGVSTEAFF
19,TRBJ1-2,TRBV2,CASSGYVEQRVARNYGYTF
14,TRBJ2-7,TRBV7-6,CASSPTTGTYEQYF
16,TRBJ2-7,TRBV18,CASSPGRVVRVGEQYF
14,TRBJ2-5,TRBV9,CASSVVSSEETQYF
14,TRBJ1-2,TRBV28,CASSLNRANYGYTF
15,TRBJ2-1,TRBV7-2,CASSLAVAGVDEQFF
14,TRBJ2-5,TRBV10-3,CATERGGPQETQYF
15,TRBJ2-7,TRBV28,CASSPSGRASYEQYF
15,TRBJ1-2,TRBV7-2,CASSLGAGYNYGYTF
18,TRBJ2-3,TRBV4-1,CASSLRLAGGVRTDTQYF
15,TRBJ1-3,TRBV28,CASAERQVSGNTIYF
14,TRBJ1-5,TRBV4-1,CASSQLQGWQPQHF
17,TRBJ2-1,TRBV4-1,CASSRDPGQRVYNEQFF
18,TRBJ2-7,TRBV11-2,CASSLRVGRSYPTHEQYF
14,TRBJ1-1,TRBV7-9,CASSLTGGSAEAFF
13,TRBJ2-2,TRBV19,CASSGPGVGELFF
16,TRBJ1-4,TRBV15,CATSRGLSSNNEKLFF
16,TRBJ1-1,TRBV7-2,CASSLVWGGMNTEAFF
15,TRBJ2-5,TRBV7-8,CASSLGPSGGETQYF
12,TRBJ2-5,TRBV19,CASGQSQETQYF
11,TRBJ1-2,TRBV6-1,CAGRSNYGYTF
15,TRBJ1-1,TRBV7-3,CASSPWTGTNTEAFF
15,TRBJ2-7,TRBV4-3,CASSQGGDWGHEQYF
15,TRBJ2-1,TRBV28,CASSTGTRESTEQFF
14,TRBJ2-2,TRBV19,CASKGVGDTGELFF
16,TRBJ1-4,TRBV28,CASSSLGGPTNEKLFF
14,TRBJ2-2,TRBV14,CASSRQGYTRELFF
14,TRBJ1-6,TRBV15,CATSRDLGVSPLHF
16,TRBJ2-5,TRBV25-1,CASSEPGSGGQETQYF
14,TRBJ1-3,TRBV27,CATSAGGRGNTIYF
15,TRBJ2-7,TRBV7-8,CASSPPGQGQKGQYF
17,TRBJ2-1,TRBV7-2,CASSLGTGPLSYNEQFF
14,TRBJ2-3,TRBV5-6,CASSLGPAGDTQYF